The source of this T cell receptor beta chain is a study of cytotoxic CD8 clonotypes in ibrutinib-treated CLL (dated by TCRdb to about 2021). Notes on the research overall: The cohort included roughly 15 treatment-naive and some 10 relapsed/refractory patients; roughly 17 were IGHV unmutated. Samples at response were collected after a median of about 11 months of treatment, with a range of about 6 to 36 months. Cryopreserved peripheral blood mononuclear cells were obtained prior to treatment, at the time of response, and at either disease progression or sustained remission. Every sample from remission and from progressive disease was obtained while the patients were still on ibrutinib. An average of about 250,000 productive templates and roughly 94,000 productive rearrangements was obtained per sample. Longitudinal samples were obtainable from about 30% of the roughly 90 participants in the trial. Responses were partial in some 24 patients and complete in 2; after median about 5.5 years follow-up, around 15 stayed in remission and about twelve progressed.

The full study reports these points: Public clonotypes were rare and either contracted or stayed stable during treatment, and the rise in clonality at ibrutinib response reflected the expansion of private clonotypes. At baseline, clonality was higher than in age-matched healthy donors and showed a strong correlation with circulating CD8+ T-cell counts. At ibrutinib response clonality went up, during sustained remission it held steady, and at progression it dropped back toward baseline. Sampling times were not matched between sustained-remission and progressing patients, and lymph node repertoires were not studied.

CDR1 and CDR2 are read off the germline V gene (reference sequence) as MNHEY and SMNVEV. The CDR3 starts with the cysteine, ends with the phenylalanine, and has 14 residues. Of the read, only the CDR3 DNA is kept; its 42 bases are in frame from base 1. Trimming leaves V shorter by 6 bases and J shorter by 5 bases, with the junction holding 2 bases beyond the gene matches. A MiSeq instrument was used for deep resolution sequencing, which targeted depths ranging from 1 in 1 million up to 1 in 200,000 T cells, with coverage averaging 10x for each clonotype. The immunoSEQ hsTCRB Kit was used to generate the TCR beta libraries. From the authors' description of their analysis: ImmunoSEQ Data Assistant and ImmunoSEQ Analyzer were used for data analysis, and V, D and J genes were assigned according to IMGT definitions. Clonality, with values ranging from 0 to 1, was calculated as one minus the normalized Shannon entropy of productive rearrangement frequencies. Only overrepresented clonotypes making up at least 0.05% of each patient's repertoire were included in the public clonotype analysis. Roughly 12 age-matched healthy donor repertoires from immuneACCESS were used as controls for clonality. The table was pulled from immuneACCESS by TCRdb, which kept in-frame rearrangements only. Such tables lose some clones; where checked, under half of the loss comes from unresolved V genes, and the rest has no known cause. D and trimming come from the DNA, and the V and J calls and clone size come from that table. The sample table contains some 43,000 clones; only one count was recorded for around 73% of them. Clones ranked in the top ten supply about 13% of the sample.

What this sample's time point label stands for: about a year on ibrutinib. For TCR beta library preparation, approximately 1.9 micrograms of genomic DNA was extracted from cryopreserved PBMCs. Longitudinal blood samples from CLL patients receiving ibrutinib monotherapy were subjected to high-throughput TCR beta sequencing. Patients were enrolled in a phase 2 open-label single-center ibrutinib monotherapy trial. As to this clone: No cognate antigen has been identified for it. Within one base of it there is no much larger clone, and no base qualities were kept.

The source material was PBMCs, sampled after 12 months of ibrutinib treatment. This receptor chain uses TRBV27 and TRBJ2-2; the central 11 bases match TRBD2. The sequence was obtained from a human donor with chronic lymphocytic leukemia. At the DNA level, the sequence is TGTGCCAGCAGATCTAGCGGGGGGACCGGGGAGCTGTTTTTT. Its product reads: CASRSSGGTGELFF.